This is a list of T cell receptor beta chains from one sample in a study of cytomegalovirus exposure and HLA in healthy donors. Clones were read by immunoSEQ multiplex PCR, and TCRdb kept only the in-frame ones, dropping some. Among about 170,000 clones listed, around 80% were seen once. Sequenced: PBMCs. These receptors all stem from a woman aged 50 to 65 in good health and CMV-seropositive. The CDR3 runs from the conserved cysteine through the conserved F or W. A D gene is named only where the DNA matches it firmly. Clone sizes are given selectively: once, few, many, or a class where the clone is expanded.

.	TRBV7-6	TRBJ2-7	TRBD1	TGTGCCAGCAGCTTATCCGACAGGGCCGAGCAGTACTTC	CASSLSDRAEQYF
.	TRBV4-3	TRBJ1-6	.	TGCGCCAGCAGCCAAGAGGGCAGAAGAGATTCACCCCTCCACTTT	CASSQEGRRDSPLHF
once	TRBV28	TRBJ1-2	TRBD1	TGTGCCAGCAGCGGCCCGGGACAGATCTATGGCTACACCTTC	CASSGPGQIYGYTF
.	TRBV28	TRBJ1-1	.	TGTGCCAGCAGTTTCCTACAGGGTAACACTGAAGCTTTCTTT	CASSFLQGNTEAFF
.	TRBV18	TRBJ2-7	.	TGTGCCAGCTCACCACCGAATCGGGACTCCTACGAGCAGTACTTC	CASSPPNRDSYEQYF
.	TRBV30	TRBJ1-2	TRBD1	TGTGCCTGGAGTGTGCAGACAGGGGTTGGCTACACCTTC	CAWSVQTGVGYTF
few	TRBV30	TRBJ1-2	TRBD1	TGTGCCTGGAGTGTTGGGGACAGGGGGCCAAGGGGCTACACCTTC	CAWSVGDRGPRGYTF
once	TRBV15	TRBJ1-5	TRBD1	TGTGCCACCAGCCAGGGGGTACGGGATCAGCCCCAGCATTTT	CATSQGVRDQPQHF
.	TRBV4-3	TRBJ1-2	.	TGCGCCAGCAGCCAAGATGGGGGGGCGGCTTTCGGTGGCTACACCTTC	CASSQDGGAAFGGYTF
.	TRBV7-3	TRBJ1-2	.	TGTGCCAGCAGCCTCACAGGGTCGAGCTATGGCTACACCTTC	CASSLTGSSYGYTF
.	TRBV7-7	TRBJ2-7	.	TGTGCTAGCAGCTTAGAAGGCCGCGGGGAGCAGTACTTC	CASSLEGRGEQYF
.	TRBV5-6	TRBJ2-4	TRBD1	TGTGCCAGCAGCCGACAGGGGGACATTCAGTACTTC	CASSRQGDIQYF
.	TRBV6-5	TRBJ2-1	.	TGTGCCTCATCCAGGGAGGCGGGATACAATGAGCAGTTCTTC	CASSREAGYNEQFF
.	TRBV5-4	TRBJ2-5	TRBD1	TGTGCCAGCAGTTACCGGACAGGGGGCTTAGAGACCCAGTACTTC	CASSYRTGGLETQYF
.	TRBV29-1	TRBJ1-1	.	TGCAGCGTGGCCACGACAGCGAACACTGAAGCTTTCTTT	CSVATTANTEAFF
.	TRBV19	TRBJ2-1	TRBD2	TGTGCCAGTTCTGTAGCGGGAGAATACAATGAGCAGTTCTTC	CASSVAGEYNEQFF
.	TRBV5-7	TRBJ2-7	.	TGTGCCAGCAGAGCCGGTCTAGCTTGGGGGGATCCTACCTACGAGCAGTACTTC	CASRAGLAWGDPTYEQYF
once	TRBV7-9	TRBJ2-3	.	TGTGCCAGCAGCTTACTCTACGAGGCAGATACGCAGTATTTT	CASSLLYEADTQYF
.	TRBV4-2	TRBJ2-5	TRBD2	TGTGCCAGCAGCCAGGACCCTTTGGCTAGCGGGGGTCCTAGGGTGATTCAGTACTTC	CASSQDPLASGGPRVIQYF
.	TRBV13	TRBJ2-3	TRBD2	TGTGCCAGCAGCTTCTCGAGCGGGGGCACAGATACGCAGTATTTT	CASSFSSGGTDTQYF
.	TRBV5-5	TRBJ2-3	.	TGTGCCAGCAGCTTGGGTGGGAGGACAGATACGCAGTATTTT	CASSLGGRTDTQYF
.	TRBV14	TRBJ2-7	TRBD1	TGTGCCAGCACCCCCGGGACAGGCTACGAGCAGTACTTC	CASTPGTGYEQYF
.	TRBV10-2	TRBJ2-4	.	TGCGCCAGCAGTGAAGGGCTAGCTGGAGTCAAAAACATTCAGTACTTC	CASSEGLAGVKNIQYF
.	TRBV19	TRBJ1-3	.	TGTGCCAGTAGTTCAGCGGGACCTCAGAGCTCTGGAAACACCATATATTTT	CASSSAGPQSSGNTIYF
few	TRBV29-1	TRBJ1-2	TRBD1	TGCAGCGTTGAACCCACAGGGGTCTCTGGCTACACCTTC	CSVEPTGVSGYTF
.	TRBV5-4	TRBJ2-1	.	TGTGCCAGCAGCTTGCCAGGGGAATCCGATGAGCAGTTCTTC	CASSLPGESDEQFF
.	TRBV27	TRBJ1-6	.	TGTGCCAGCAGTTCGCTCTACGACAGCGTAACTAATTCACCTCTCCACTTT	CASSSLYDSVTNSPLHF
.	TRBV27	TRBJ1-5	TRBD1	TGTGCCAGCAGGGAACATCAGGGGGATCAGCCCCAGCATTTT	CASREHQGDQPQHF